These 10 T cell receptor beta chains originate from one sample sequenced in a study of T cells in Graves' hyperthyroidism and ophthalmopathy. Amplification yielded TCR beta CDR3 regions, with RNA transcripts as the source. RT-PCR in the first round (using the HTBI primer set) targeted the TCR CDR3. TCRdb used MiXCR to reprocess the multiplex PCR reads, holding one entry per CDR3 protein. The profile covers 500,000 to 750,000 distinct CDR3 sequences, with 15% to 17% appearing a single time and roughly 7.3% taken by the ten largest. Source material: blood. The receptors derive from a woman younger than 45 with Graves' hyperthyroidism.

This clonotype was counted ten times or more. The rearrangement joins TRBV11-2 to TRBJ2-2; TRBD2 matches 12 bases. V lost 4 bases and J lost 4; bases outside the gene matches: 4. Germline V CDR1 and CDR2: SGHAT, FQNNGV. There are 16 residues in the CDR3. CDR3 residues: CASSSGTSGFTGELFF. In DNA, the CDR3 is TGTGCCAGCAGCTCCGGGACTAGCGGGTTCACCGGGGAGCTGTTTTTT.

The sample holds many counts of this clonotype. J is TRBJ2-1 and V is TRBV20-1, with TRBD2 matching over 7 bases. The germline V gene encodes CDR1 DFQATT and CDR2 SNEGSKA (reference sequence). This CDR3 region has 18 residues. V lost 1 base and J lost 2; bases outside the gene matches: 14. CDR3 sequence reads: CSARGLAPTLLAYNEQFF. CDR3 nucleotides: TGCAGTGCTAGAGGACTAGCCCCAACCCTACTTGCCTACAATGAGCAGTTCTTC.

This clonotype has a handful of counts. The chain joins TRBV5-1 to TRBJ2-3, with a weak D call TRBD1 (6 bases). Per germline, CDR1 SGHRS and CDR2 YFSETQ. The CDR3 consists of 19 residues. With 3 bases removed from V and 1 base from J, the gap between germline ends came to 24 bases. CDR3 region: CASSSPGQRTVTRTDTQYF. DNA of the CDR3: TGCGCCAGCAGCTCGCCCGGACAGCGAACCGTGACCCGCACAGATACGCAGTATTTT.

At least ten counts were recorded for this clonotype. The J gene is TRBJ2-1, the V gene TRBV3-1; TRBD2 matches at 7 bases. The V gene end was trimmed by 5 bases and the J gene end by 2 bases; junction bases not matched to a gene: 9. This CDR3 spans 16 amino acids. From germline, CDR1 is LGHDT and CDR2 YNNKEL (reference sequence). This chain's CDR3 is CASSSSGGSTYNEQFF. The CDR3 DNA reads TGTGCCAGCAGCTCTAGCGGTGGATCCACCTACAATGAGCAGTTCTTC.

This clonotype was counted ten times or more. This rearrangement joins TRBV6-1 to TRBJ1-5, with TRBD1 matching over 8 bases. Germline V gene lookup returns CDR1 MNHNS and CDR2 SASEGT. The CDR3 totals 14 residues. V lost 5 bases and J lost 3; bases outside the gene matches: 3. The CDR3 is CASSLGQANQPQHF. The CDR3 region has the DNA TGTGCCAGCAGTTTGGGACAGGCCAATCAGCCCCAGCATTTT.

Ten or more counts support this clonotype. The gene calls are TRBV28 and TRBJ2-7; 11 bases match TRBD2. This CDR3 region has 16 residues. Germline trimming cut 5 bases from V and 3 bases from J; bases unmatched to any gene: 9. Germline loops: CDR1 MDHEN, CDR2 SYDVKM. Here the CDR3 DNA reads TGTGCCAGCAGTATAATAGCGGGAGGGCCGGTCTACGAGCAGTACTTC. Its translation: CASSIIAGGPVYEQYF. Combining the CDR3 with reference TRBV28 and TRBJ2-7 gives the whole variable domain DVKVTQSSRYLVKRTGEKVFLECVQDMDHENMFWYRQDPGLGLRLIYFSYDVKMKEKGDIPEGYSVSREKKERFSLILESASTNQTSMYLCASSIIAGGPVYEQYFGPGTRLTVT.

This clonotype was observed many times. This chain uses TRBV5-1 with TRBJ2-3, with TRBD2 matching 9 bases. CDR1 is SGHRS, CDR2 YFSETQ, per germline. With 1 base clipped from V and 4 bases from J, the junction kept 7 bases outside the gene matches. The CDR3 has 16 residues. CDR3 sequence reads: CASSLFFAGGSDTQYF. The CDR3 nucleotides are TGCGCCAGCAGCTTGTTCTTCGCGGGAGGGTCAGATACGCAGTATTTT. Looking up the rest from reference TRBV5-1 and TRBJ2-3 gives the full variable domain: KAGVTQTPRYLIKTRGQQVTLSCSPISGHRSVSWYQQTPGQGLQFLFEYFSETQRNKGNFPGRFSGRQFSNSRSEMNVSTLELGDSALYLCASSLFFAGGSDTQYFGPGTRLTVL.

This clonotype was counted ten times or more. V is TRBV30 and J is TRBJ1-2, with 7 nucleotides matching TRBD1. CDR3 size: 13 residues. Germline loops: CDR1 GTSNPN, CDR2 SVGIG (reference sequence). Trimming took 2 bases from V and 14 from J; bases not matched to a gene: 14. This CDR3 reads CAWSPEWDRACTF. Written as DNA, the CDR3 is TGTGCCTGGAGTCCCGAGTGGGACAGAGCTTGTACCTTC.

This clonotype has a handful of counts. This chain uses TRBV2 with TRBJ1-5; D is unresolved. V was clipped by 6 bases and J by 9 bases, with 9 bases between them. From germline, CDR1 is SNHLY and CDR2 FYNNEI. The CDR3 extends over 11 amino acids. CDR3 in amino acids: CASRWTGPQHF. Here the CDR3 DNA reads TGTGCCAGCAGGTGGACCGGGCCCCAGCATTTT.

This clonotype turned up a few times. V usage is TRBV7-6 and J usage is TRBJ2-2; 7 bases fit TRBD2. V lost 1 base and J lost 0; bases outside the gene matches: 2. CDR1 and CDR2 (germline): SGHVS, FNYEAQ. The CDR3 is 16 residues long. As DNA, the CDR3 is TGTGCCAGCAGCTTAGTTGCGGGAGCGAACACCGGGGAGCTGTTTTTT. Its translation: CASSLVAGANTGELFF.